The T cell receptor beta chain under discussion was sequenced for a study of T cells in Graves' hyperthyroidism and ophthalmopathy. Overall study findings and caveats: Stable hyperthyroidism and ophthalmopathy were separated using 13 V-J signatures. Most clonotypes expanded in the thyroid (above 0.001) were also present in blood.

There were TCR beta CDR3 regions amplified from RNA transcripts. First-round RT-PCR targeting the TCR CDR3 was performed with the HTBI primer set. TCRdb redid the calling of the multiplex PCR reads with MiXCR, one entry per CDR3 protein. The data contain approximately 400,000 distinct CDR3 sequences, 20% to 25% of them singletons. The trim removed 5 bases at V and 4 bases at J, leaving 12 bases unmatched. Per the germline V gene, CDR1 is DFQATT and CDR2 is SNEGSKA (reference sequence). The length of the CDR3 is 15 residues. For Graves' hyperthyroidism to be stable, ophthalmopathy could not progress within 18 months. There are many counts of this clonotype. Its antigen is unknown.

The rearrangement joins TRBV20-1 to TRBJ2-3, with 7 bases matching TRBD2. Specimen: blood. The TCR originated in a middle-aged man with Graves' hyperthyroidism. CDR3 residues: CSAPDRAGISDTQYF. The CDR3 bases are TGCAGTGCTCCAGACCGAGCGGGAATTTCAGATACGCAGTATTTT.